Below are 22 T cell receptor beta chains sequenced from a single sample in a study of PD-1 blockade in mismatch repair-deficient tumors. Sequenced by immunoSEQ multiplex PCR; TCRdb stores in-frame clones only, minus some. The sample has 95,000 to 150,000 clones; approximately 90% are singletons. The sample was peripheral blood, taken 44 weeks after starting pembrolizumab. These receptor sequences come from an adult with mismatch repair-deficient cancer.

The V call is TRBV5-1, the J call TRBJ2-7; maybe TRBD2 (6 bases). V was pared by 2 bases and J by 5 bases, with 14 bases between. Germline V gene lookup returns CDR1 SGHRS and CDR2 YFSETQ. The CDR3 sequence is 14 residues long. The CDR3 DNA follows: TGCGCCAGCAGCTTCGGCGGGGTTGGGGACGAGCAGTACTTC. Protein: CASSFGGVGDEQYF.

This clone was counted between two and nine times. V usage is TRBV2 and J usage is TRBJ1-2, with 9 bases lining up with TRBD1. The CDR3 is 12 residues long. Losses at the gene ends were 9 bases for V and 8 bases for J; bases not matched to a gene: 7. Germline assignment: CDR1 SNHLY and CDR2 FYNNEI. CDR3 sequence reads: CARRTGENGYTF. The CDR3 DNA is TGTGCCAGGAGGACAGGGGAAAACGGCTACACCTTC.

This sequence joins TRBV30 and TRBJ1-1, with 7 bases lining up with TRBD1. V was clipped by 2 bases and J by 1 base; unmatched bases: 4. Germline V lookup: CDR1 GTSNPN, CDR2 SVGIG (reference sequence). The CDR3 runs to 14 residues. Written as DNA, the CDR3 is TGTGCCTGGAGTACAGGGGAAGGGAACACTGAAGCTTTCTTT. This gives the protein CAWSTGEGNTEAFF.

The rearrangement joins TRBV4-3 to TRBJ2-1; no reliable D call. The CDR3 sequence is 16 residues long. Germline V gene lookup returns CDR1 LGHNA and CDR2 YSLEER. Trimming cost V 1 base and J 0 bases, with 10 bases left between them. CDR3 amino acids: CASSQGRASSYNEQFF. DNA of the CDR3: TGCGCCAGCAGCCAAGGTAGGGCAAGCTCCTACAATGAGCAGTTCTTC.

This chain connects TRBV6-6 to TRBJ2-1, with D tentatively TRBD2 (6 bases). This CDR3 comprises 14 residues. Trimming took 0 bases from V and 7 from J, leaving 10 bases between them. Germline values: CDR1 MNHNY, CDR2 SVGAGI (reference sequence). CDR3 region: CASSYSTSLNEQFF. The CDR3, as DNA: TGTGCCAGCAGTTACTCGACTAGTCTAAATGAGCAGTTCTTC.

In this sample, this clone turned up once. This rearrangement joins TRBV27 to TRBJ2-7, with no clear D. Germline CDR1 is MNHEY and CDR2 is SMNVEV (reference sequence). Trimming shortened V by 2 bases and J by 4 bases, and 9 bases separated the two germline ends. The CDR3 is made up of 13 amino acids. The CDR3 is CASSLHYLYEQYF. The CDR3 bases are TGTGCCAGCAGTTTACACTATTTATACGAGCAGTACTTC.

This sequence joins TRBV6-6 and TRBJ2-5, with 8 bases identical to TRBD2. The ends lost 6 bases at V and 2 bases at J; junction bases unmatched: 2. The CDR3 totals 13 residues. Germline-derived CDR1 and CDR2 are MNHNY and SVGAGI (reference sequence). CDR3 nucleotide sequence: TGTGCCAGCAGGGGACTAGTGCAAGAGACCCAGTACTTC. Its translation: CASRGLVQETQYF.

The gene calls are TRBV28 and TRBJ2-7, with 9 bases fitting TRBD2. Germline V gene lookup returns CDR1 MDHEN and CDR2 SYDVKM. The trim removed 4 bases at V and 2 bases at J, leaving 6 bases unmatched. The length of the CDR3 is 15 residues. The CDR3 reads CASSYIAGATYEQYF. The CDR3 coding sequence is TGTGCCAGCAGTTATATAGCGGGAGCAACCTACGAGCAGTACTTC. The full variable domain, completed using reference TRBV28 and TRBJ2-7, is DVKVTQSSRYLVKRTGEKVFLECVQDMDHENMFWYRQDPGLGLRLIYFSYDVKMKEKGDIPEGYSVSREKKERFSLILESASTNQTSMYLCASSYIAGATYEQYFGPGTRLTVT.

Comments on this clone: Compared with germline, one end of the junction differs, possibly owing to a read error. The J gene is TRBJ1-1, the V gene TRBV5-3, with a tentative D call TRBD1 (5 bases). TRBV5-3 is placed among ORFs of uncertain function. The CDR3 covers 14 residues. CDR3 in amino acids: CASSLWGEDTEAFF. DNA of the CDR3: TGTGCCAGCAGCTTATGGGGGGAGGACACTGAAGCTTTCTTT.

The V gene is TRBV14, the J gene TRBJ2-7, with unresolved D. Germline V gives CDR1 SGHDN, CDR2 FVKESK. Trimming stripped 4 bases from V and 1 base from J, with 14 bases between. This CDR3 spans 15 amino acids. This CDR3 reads CASSLTEFLSYEQYF. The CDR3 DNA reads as TGTGCCAGCAGCCTTACAGAATTTCTTTCCTACGAGCAGTACTTC.

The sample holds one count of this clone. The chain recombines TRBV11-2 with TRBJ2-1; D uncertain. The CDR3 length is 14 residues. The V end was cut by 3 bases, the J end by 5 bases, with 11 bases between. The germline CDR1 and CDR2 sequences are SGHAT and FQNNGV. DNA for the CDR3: TGTGCCAGCAGCTTGGGTCCTAGAAACAATGAGCAGTTCTTC. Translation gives CASSLGPRNNEQFF.

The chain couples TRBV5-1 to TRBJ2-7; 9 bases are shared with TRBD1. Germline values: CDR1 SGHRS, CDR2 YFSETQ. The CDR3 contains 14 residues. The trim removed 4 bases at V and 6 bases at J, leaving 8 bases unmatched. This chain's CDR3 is CASSHEGQGPEQYF. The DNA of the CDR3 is TGCGCCAGCAGCCACGAAGGACAGGGGCCCGAGCAGTACTTC.

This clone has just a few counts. CDR3 amino acids: CAISQTGGSGYTF. CDR3 DNA sequence: TGTGCCATCAGCCAAACAGGGGGTTCTGGCTACACCTTC. This chain links TRBV10-3 with TRBJ1-2; the match to TRBD1 covers 8 bases. Germline loops: CDR1 ENHRY, CDR2 SYGVKD. V lost 6 bases and J lost 7; bases outside the gene matches: 7. The CDR3 sequence is 13 residues long.

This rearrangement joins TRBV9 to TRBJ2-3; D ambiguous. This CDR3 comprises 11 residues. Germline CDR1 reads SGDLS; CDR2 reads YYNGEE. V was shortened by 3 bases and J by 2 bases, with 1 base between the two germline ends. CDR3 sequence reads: CASSATDTQYF. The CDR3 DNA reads TGTGCCAGCAGCGCCACAGATACGCAGTATTTT.

CDR3 in DNA: TGTGCCAGCAGCTTAGCACTAGCGGGAGGGTTTGGTGAGCAGTTCTTC. Residues: CASSLALAGGFGEQFF. J is TRBJ2-1 and V is TRBV5-4; TRBD2 matches at 13 bases. This CDR3 has 16 amino acids. V was pared by 2 bases and J by 9 bases, with 8 bases of the junction left unmatched. Germline values: CDR1 SGHNT, CDR2 YYREEE (reference sequence).

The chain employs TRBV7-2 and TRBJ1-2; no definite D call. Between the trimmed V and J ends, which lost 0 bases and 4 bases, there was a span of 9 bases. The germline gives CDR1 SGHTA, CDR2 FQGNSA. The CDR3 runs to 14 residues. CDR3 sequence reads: CASSLAYGSYGYTF. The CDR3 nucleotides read TGTGCCAGCAGCTTAGCCTACGGCTCCTATGGCTACACCTTC.

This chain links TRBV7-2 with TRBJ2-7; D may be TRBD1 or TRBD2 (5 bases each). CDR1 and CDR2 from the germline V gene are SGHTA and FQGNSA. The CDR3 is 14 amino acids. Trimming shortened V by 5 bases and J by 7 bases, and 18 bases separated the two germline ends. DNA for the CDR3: TGTGCCAGCAGCCTTCTTCAGGGAGTTGAGGAGCAGTACTTC. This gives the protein CASSLLQGVEEQYF.

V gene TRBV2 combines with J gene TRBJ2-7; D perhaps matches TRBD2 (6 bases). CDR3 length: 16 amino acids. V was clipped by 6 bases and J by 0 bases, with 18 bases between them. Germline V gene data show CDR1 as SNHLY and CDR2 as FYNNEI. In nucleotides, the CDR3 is TGTGCCAGCAGGGAAAAAAGAGCGGGTTTCTCCTACGAGCAGTACTTC. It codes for CASREKRAGFSYEQYF.

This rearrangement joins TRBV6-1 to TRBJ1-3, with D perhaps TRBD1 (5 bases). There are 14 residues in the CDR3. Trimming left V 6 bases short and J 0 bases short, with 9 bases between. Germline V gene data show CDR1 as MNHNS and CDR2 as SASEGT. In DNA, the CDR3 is TGTGCCAGCAGCAGGGCGCACTCTGGAAACACCATATATTTT. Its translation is CASSRAHSGNTIYF.

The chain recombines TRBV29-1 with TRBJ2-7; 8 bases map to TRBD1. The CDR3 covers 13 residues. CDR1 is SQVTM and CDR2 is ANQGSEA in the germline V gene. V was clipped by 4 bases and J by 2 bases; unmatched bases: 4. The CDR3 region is CSVGQGSTYEQYF. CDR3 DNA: TGCAGCGTTGGACAGGGGTCTACCTACGAGCAGTACTTC.

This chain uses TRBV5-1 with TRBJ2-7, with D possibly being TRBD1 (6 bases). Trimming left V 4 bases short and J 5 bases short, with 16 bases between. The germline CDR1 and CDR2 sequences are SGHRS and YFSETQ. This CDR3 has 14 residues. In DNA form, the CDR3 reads TGCGCCAGCAGCCTTGAGGACAGCCGAGACGAGCAGTACTTC. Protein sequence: CASSLEDSRDEQYF.

In DNA form, the CDR3 reads TGTGCCAGCAGCCGCTCCTCCTCGGCGGTTATTCAAGAGACCCAGTACTTC. Translating gives CASSRSSSAVIQETQYF. The chain has TRBV9 and TRBJ2-5; D is undetermined. Per germline, CDR1 SGDLS and CDR2 YYNGEE. The germline V and J ends were trimmed by 4 bases and 2 bases, with 21 bases remaining between them. The CDR3 has 17 amino acids.